This is a list of T cell receptor beta chains from one sample in a study of T cells after somatic rescue of genetic block. The assay was immunoSEQ multiplex PCR, and TCRdb's table has in-frame clones only and misses some. The repertoire consists of 65,000 to 70,000 clones, with just under 95% occurring once and the leading ten covering roughly 3%. The specimen sequenced was peripheral blood mononuclear cells (PBMCs). These receptors all come from a man between 35 and 55 years old. Both conserved end residues are part of each CDR3. The D gene is left open where the match is weak. Only some rows state a clone size, as once, few, many or a class for expanded clones.

v_call: TRBV7-8
d_call: .
j_call: TRBJ1-5
clone_size: .
cdr3_aa: CASSIRDIQVGNQPQHF
cdr3_nt: TGTGCCAGCAGCATAAGGGACATCCAGGTCGGCAATCAGCCCCAGCATTTT

v_call: TRBV7-2
d_call: TRBD2
j_call: TRBJ2-3
clone_size: .
cdr3_aa: CASSPERVAGADTQYF
cdr3_nt: TGTGCCAGCAGCCCGGAAAGGGTGGCGGGAGCAGATACGCAGTATTTT

v_call: TRBV7-8
d_call: TRBD2
j_call: TRBJ2-1
clone_size: once
cdr3_aa: CASSLGVTSGSRYNEQFF
cdr3_nt: TGTGCCAGCAGCTTAGGGGTTACTAGCGGGAGTCGGTACAATGAGCAGTTCTTC

v_call: TRBV19
d_call: .
j_call: TRBJ2-2
clone_size: .
cdr3_aa: CASSVRGVVNTGELFF
cdr3_nt: TGTGCCAGTAGCGTCAGGGGAGTCGTGAACACCGGGGAGCTGTTTTTT

v_call: TRBV5-1
d_call: .
j_call: TRBJ2-5
clone_size: .
cdr3_aa: CASSLVSKGTQYF
cdr3_nt: TGCGCCAGCAGCTTGGTCAGTAAGGGGACCCAGTACTTC

v_call: TRBV21-1
d_call: .
j_call: TRBJ1-2
clone_size: .
cdr3_aa: CASSVGGGTNYGYTF
cdr3_nt: .

v_call: TRBV30
d_call: .
j_call: TRBJ2-2
clone_size: .
cdr3_aa: CAWSVDGSGELFF
cdr3_nt: TGTGCCTGGAGTGTCGACGGATCCGGGGAGCTGTTTTTT

v_call: TRBV7-9
d_call: .
j_call: TRBJ2-1
clone_size: once
cdr3_aa: CASSHPANEQFF
cdr3_nt: TGTGCCAGCAGCCACCCCGCCAATGAGCAGTTCTTC

v_call: TRBV19
d_call: .
j_call: TRBJ2-6
clone_size: .
cdr3_aa: CASSIATRSGANVLTF
cdr3_nt: TGTGCCAGTAGTATAGCTACCCGCTCTGGGGCCAACGTCCTGACTTTC

v_call: TRBV5-1
d_call: .
j_call: TRBJ1-2
clone_size: .
cdr3_aa: CASSPGGQSNGYTF
cdr3_nt: TGCGCCAGCAGCCCGGGGGGCCAGAGCAATGGCTACACCTTC

v_call: TRBV5-1
d_call: TRBD1
j_call: TRBJ1-1
clone_size: .
cdr3_aa: CASSFSGTGALTAFF
cdr3_nt: TGCGCCAGCAGCTTCTCCGGGACAGGGGCACTTACGGCTTTCTTT

v_call: TRBV28
d_call: .
j_call: TRBJ1-1
clone_size: .
cdr3_aa: CASSLPPSEAFF
cdr3_nt: TGTGCCAGCAGTTTACCCCCCTCTGAAGCTTTCTTT

v_call: TRBV13
d_call: .
j_call: TRBJ2-5
clone_size: .
cdr3_aa: CASSVRVEGQETQYF
cdr3_nt: TGTGCCAGCAGCGTCCGGGTGGAGGGGCAAGAGACCCAGTACTTC

v_call: TRBV5-1
d_call: TRBD1
j_call: TRBJ2-7
clone_size: .
cdr3_aa: CASSLEGQGHYEQYF
cdr3_nt: TGCGCCAGCAGCTTGGAGGGACAGGGTCACTACGAGCAGTACTTC

v_call: TRBV9
d_call: TRBD1
j_call: TRBJ1-1
clone_size: .
cdr3_aa: CASSGRTGKGEAFF
cdr3_nt: TGTGCCAGCAGCGGACGGACAGGGAAGGGAGAAGCTTTCTTT

v_call: TRBV18
d_call: .
j_call: TRBJ2-2
clone_size: .
cdr3_aa: CASHPWTLSTGELFF
cdr3_nt: TGTGCCAGCCACCCCTGGACCCTGTCTACCGGGGAGCTGTTTTTT

v_call: TRBV6-6
d_call: .
j_call: TRBJ1-2
clone_size: .
cdr3_aa: CASSSTYGYTF
cdr3_nt: TGTGCCAGCAGTTCTACCTATGGCTACACCTTC

v_call: TRBV7-9
d_call: .
j_call: TRBJ2-1
clone_size: .
cdr3_aa: CASSRGEGYNEQFF
cdr3_nt: TGTGCCAGCAGCCGGGGAGAGGGCTACAATGAGCAGTTCTTC

v_call: TRBV2
d_call: TRBD1
j_call: TRBJ2-7
clone_size: once
cdr3_aa: CASSPWGTGISYEQYF
cdr3_nt: TGTGCCAGCAGCCCTTGGGGGACAGGAATTTCCTACGAGCAGTACTTC

v_call: TRBV18
d_call: TRBD1
j_call: TRBJ1-4
clone_size: .
cdr3_aa: CASSPPTGVQEKLFF
cdr3_nt: TGTGCCAGCTCACCACCGACAGGGGTACAGGAAAAACTGTTTTTT

v_call: TRBV2
d_call: TRBD1
j_call: TRBJ2-5
clone_size: .
cdr3_aa: CASSGQGKTQYF
cdr3_nt: TGTGCCAGCTCGGGACAGGGGAAGACCCAGTACTTC

v_call: TRBV6-5
d_call: .
j_call: TRBJ1-5
clone_size: .
cdr3_aa: CASRGGLGQPQHF
cdr3_nt: TGTGCCAGCAGGGGGGGGTTGGGACAGCCCCAGCATTTT

v_call: TRBV10-1
d_call: TRBD1
j_call: TRBJ2-7
clone_size: once
cdr3_aa: CASRPDRAGYEQYF
cdr3_nt: TGCGCCAGCAGACCGGACAGGGCGGGCTACGAGCAGTACTTC

v_call: TRBV5-1
d_call: TRBD1
j_call: TRBJ2-6
clone_size: once
cdr3_aa: CASSLGDRVGLGANVLTF
cdr3_nt: TGCGCCAGCAGCTTGGGGGACAGGGTCGGACTTGGGGCCAACGTCCTGACTTTC

v_call: TRBV11-2
d_call: .
j_call: TRBJ2-5
clone_size: .
cdr3_aa: CASSLAVGHETQYF
cdr3_nt: TGTGCCAGCAGCTTAGCCGTGGGGCACGAGACCCAGTACTTC

v_call: TRBV19
d_call: .
j_call: TRBJ2-5
clone_size: .
cdr3_aa: CASSIGFRPIQETQYF
cdr3_nt: TGTGCCAGTAGTATAGGCTTCAGACCCATACAAGAGACCCAGTACTTC

v_call: TRBV6-5
d_call: .
j_call: TRBJ2-1
clone_size: .
cdr3_aa: CASSYSPEANEQFF
cdr3_nt: TGTGCCAGCAGTTACTCGCCGGAGGCCAATGAGCAGTTCTTC

v_call: TRBV27
d_call: .
j_call: TRBJ1-2
clone_size: few
cdr3_aa: CASSGGFHGYTF
cdr3_nt: TGTGCCTCAAGTGGTGGTTTTCATGGCTACACCTTC

v_call: TRBV5-1
d_call: TRBD1
j_call: TRBJ2-7
clone_size: .
cdr3_aa: CASSLGGQGAYEQYF
cdr3_nt: TGCGCCAGCAGCTTGGGAGGTCAGGGGGCCTACGAGCAGTACTTC

v_call: TRBV5-4
d_call: .
j_call: TRBJ2-2
clone_size: .
cdr3_aa: CASSLRTGADGELFF
cdr3_nt: TGTGCCAGCAGCTTGAGGACGGGAGCGGACGGGGAGCTGTTTTTT

v_call: TRBV7-2
d_call: .
j_call: TRBJ2-1
clone_size: .
cdr3_aa: CASSLVAARGANEQFF
cdr3_nt: TGTGCCAGCAGCTTAGTCGCAGCCCGGGGGGCCAATGAGCAGTTCTTC

v_call: TRBV18
d_call: TRBD1
j_call: TRBJ2-1
clone_size: once
cdr3_aa: CASSPTGGLDEQFF
cdr3_nt: TGTGCCAGCTCACCGACAGGGGGCCTGGATGAGCAGTTCTTC

v_call: TRBV2
d_call: .
j_call: TRBJ2-3
clone_size: .
cdr3_aa: CASSTDSLDTQYF
cdr3_nt: TGTGCCAGCAGTACAGATTCACTCGATACGCAGTATTTT

v_call: TRBV5-1
d_call: TRBD1
j_call: TRBJ1-3
clone_size: .
cdr3_aa: CASSLEGASGNTIYF
cdr3_nt: TGCGCCAGCAGCTTGGAGGGGGCCTCTGGAAACACCATATATTTT

v_call: TRBV19
d_call: TRBD1
j_call: TRBJ1-3
clone_size: .
cdr3_aa: CATVTGDRGAGNTIYF
cdr3_nt: TGTGCCACCGTCACAGGGGACAGGGGTGCTGGAAACACCATATATTTT

v_call: TRBV10-3
d_call: TRBD1
j_call: TRBJ2-1
clone_size: .
cdr3_aa: CAITDRVWAEQFF
cdr3_nt: TGTGCCATCACGGACAGGGTGTGGGCTGAGCAGTTCTTC

v_call: TRBV7-2
d_call: TRBD1
j_call: TRBJ2-7
clone_size: .
cdr3_aa: CASSTGTGEGEQYF
cdr3_nt: TGTGCCAGCAGCACCGGGACAGGAGAGGGCGAGCAGTACTTC

v_call: TRBV11-2
d_call: .
j_call: TRBJ2-2
clone_size: .
cdr3_aa: CASSLVQSNTGELFF
cdr3_nt: TGTGCCAGCAGCTTAGTACAGTCGAACACCGGGGAGCTGTTTTTT

v_call: TRBV6-5
d_call: .
j_call: TRBJ2-7
clone_size: .
cdr3_aa: CASSWRTERHEQYF
cdr3_nt: TGTGCCAGCAGTTGGCGGACGGAGCGACACGAGCAGTACTTC

v_call: TRBV5-1
d_call: .
j_call: TRBJ2-2
clone_size: .
cdr3_aa: CASSLGVLLNTGELFF
cdr3_nt: TGCGCCAGCAGCTTGGGCGTTCTCTTGAACACCGGGGAGCTGTTTTTT

v_call: TRBV7-9
d_call: .
j_call: TRBJ1-1
clone_size: .
cdr3_aa: CASSLVGWGAAEAFF
cdr3_nt: TGTGCCAGCAGCTTAGTCGGTTGGGGCGCGGCTGAAGCTTTCTTT

v_call: TRBV5-4
d_call: .
j_call: TRBJ2-1
clone_size: .
cdr3_aa: CASSLGLVQNEQFF
cdr3_nt: TGTGCCAGCAGCTTGGGACTAGTTCAGAATGAGCAGTTCTTC

v_call: TRBV6-5
d_call: .
j_call: TRBJ2-7
clone_size: .
cdr3_aa: CASSYKGSSYEQYF
cdr3_nt: TGTGCCAGCAGTTACAAAGGGTCCTCCTACGAGCAGTACTTC

v_call: TRBV19
d_call: .
j_call: TRBJ2-7
clone_size: .
cdr3_aa: CASSIVERGEQYF
cdr3_nt: TGTGCCAGTAGTATAGTCGAGCGCGGCGAGCAGTACTTC

v_call: TRBV6-5
d_call: .
j_call: TRBJ2-7
clone_size: .
cdr3_aa: CASSYASGPYEQYF
cdr3_nt: TGTGCCAGCAGTTACGCCTCGGGACCCTACGAGCAGTACTTC